This entry describes one T cell receptor beta chain. This specimen comes from a study of blood T cell repertoires in COVID-19. In the authors' workflow: Reference gene primer amplification yielded estimated nucleated cell counts. The protocol was immunoSEQ multiplex PCR, while the TCRdb copy is restricted to in-frame clones and leaves out a portion. The DNA was the basis for D and trimming; V, J and clone size are from that table. The repertoire includes a few hundred thousand clones, 85% to 90% of them detected once, and roughly 15% sits in the top ten. V dropped 3 bases and J dropped 1; count of bases not matched to a gene: 8. The CDR3 is 16 residues long. Germline V gene lookup returns CDR1 SEHNR and CDR2 FQNEAQ (reference sequence).

Sequenced: PBMCs or T cells enriched from blood (not recorded which). This receptor was identified in a man younger than 45 who had been exposed to COVID-19. The chain joins TRBV7-9 to TRBJ2-5; 7 bases fit TRBD1. The CDR3 nucleotides are TGTGCCAGCAGCTTGGGTCCTGACAGGGTCCAAGAGACCCAGTACTTC. It codes for CASSLGPDRVQETQYF. The whole variable domain, remainder taken from reference TRBV7-9 and TRBJ2-5, is DTGVSQNPRHKITKRGQNVTFRCDPISEHNRLYWYRQTLGQGPEFLTYFQNEAQLEKSRLLSDRFSAERPKGSFSTLEIQRTEQGDSAMYLCASSLGPDRVQETQYFGPGTRLLVL.